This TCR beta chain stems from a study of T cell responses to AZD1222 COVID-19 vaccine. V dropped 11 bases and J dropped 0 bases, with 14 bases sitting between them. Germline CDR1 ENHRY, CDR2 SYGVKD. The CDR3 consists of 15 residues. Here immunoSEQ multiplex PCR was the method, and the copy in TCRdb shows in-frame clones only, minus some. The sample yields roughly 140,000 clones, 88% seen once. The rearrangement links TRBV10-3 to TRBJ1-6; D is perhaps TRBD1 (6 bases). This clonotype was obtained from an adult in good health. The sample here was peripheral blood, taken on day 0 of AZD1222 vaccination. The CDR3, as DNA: TGTGCCTCCCGAGGGGGGGACTCCTATAATTCACCCCTCCACTTT. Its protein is CASRGGDSYNSPLHF.